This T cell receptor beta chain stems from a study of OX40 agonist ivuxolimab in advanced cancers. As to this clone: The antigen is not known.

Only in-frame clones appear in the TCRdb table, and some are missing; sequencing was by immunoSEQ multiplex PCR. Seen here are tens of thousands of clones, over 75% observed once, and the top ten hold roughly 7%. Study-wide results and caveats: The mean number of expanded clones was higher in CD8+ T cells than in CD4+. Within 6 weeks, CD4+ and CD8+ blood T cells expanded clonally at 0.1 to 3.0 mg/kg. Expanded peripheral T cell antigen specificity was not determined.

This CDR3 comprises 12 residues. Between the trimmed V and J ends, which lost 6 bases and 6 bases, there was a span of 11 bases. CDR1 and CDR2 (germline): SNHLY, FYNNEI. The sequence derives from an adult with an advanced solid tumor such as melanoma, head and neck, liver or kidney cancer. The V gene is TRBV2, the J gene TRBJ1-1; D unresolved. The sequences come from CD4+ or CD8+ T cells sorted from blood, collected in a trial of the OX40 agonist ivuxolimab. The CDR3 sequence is CASSQGRAEAFF. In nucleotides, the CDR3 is TGTGCCAGCAGCCAAGGGAGGGCTGAAGCTTTCTTT.